This TCR beta chain appears in the sequencing data of a study of Ad26.COV2.S vaccination and SARS-CoV-2 variants. Study in general: Recipients of Ad26.COV2.S got it intramuscularly, once or twice 56 days apart.

The method was immunoSEQ multiplex PCR; TCRdb's version includes in-frame clones alone and lacks a portion of them. The table shows more than 300,000 clones, with over 80% occurring only once. V lost 4 bases and J 5 bases, leaving 14 bases between the germline ends. The CDR3 covers 15 residues. Germline loops: CDR1 WSHSY, CDR2 SAAADI. Findings and caveats of the study: People who got the vaccine or the placebo had similar non-spike TCR breadth. Vaccinees showed greater spike-specific TCR breadth than placebo recipients.

Treatment given: 19 received Ad26.COV2.S at low or high dose, single or two shots; 5 received placebo; per-sample allocation not given. Samples analyzed were those drawn on day 63 after the first vaccine or placebo injection. The vaccine delivered Wuhan-strain SARS-CoV-2 spike through an Ad26 vector. In regard to this clone: Antigen specificity is unknown.

The receptor was isolated from a person aged 18-65 years who received the Ad26.COV2.S COVID-19 vaccine or a placebo. The chain joins TRBV10-2 to TRBJ2-2; D tentatively reads TRBD1 or TRBD2 (5 bases each). Material: peripheral blood, obtained in a trial of Ad26.COV2.S vaccine versus placebo. CDR3 DNA: TGCGCCAGCAGTGTAACTAGGGGAATTACCGGGGAGCTGTTTTTT. It encodes CASSVTRGITGELFF.